This T cell receptor beta chain was retrieved from a study of beta chain features in type 1 diabetes. Turning to the study itself: Examination covered approximately 100 million sorted cells spanning all samples.

Sort purity for all populations was recorded as exceeding 98%. The study's findings and limits: Whatever favoring of shorter templates PCR might show would apply equally to patients and controls.

About this clone itself: Its target is not known.

This CDR3 has 15 amino acids. The V segment lost 3 bases and the J segment 4 bases; nucleotides outside the gene matches: 6. CDR1 SGHAT and CDR2 FQNNGV come from the germline V gene. The study reverse transcribed the entire isolated RNA, so it sequenced expressed TCRB transcripts. Measured with immunoSEQ multiplex PCR; TCRdb has only the in-frame clones, and not every one. The sample carries around 140,000 clones, more than 9% recorded once. The TCR comes from a man between 18 and 35 years old in good health. The genes are TRBV11-2 and TRBJ2-3, with 8 bases aligning to TRBD1. What was sequenced was naive CD4+ T cells from blood. The CDR3 spells CASSLGSGGADTQYF. The DNA for the CDR3 is TGTGCCAGCAGCTTGGGTTCAGGGGGCGCAGATACGCAGTATTTT.